Below, 4 T cell receptor beta chains from the same sample are listed, as sequenced in a study of regulatory T cells in long-lasting Graves disease. Construction of TCR beta libraries relied on iRepertoire HTBI primers and on Arm-PCR targeting CDR3 regions. TCRdb itself ran the multiplex PCR reads through MiXCR, one entry per CDR3 protein. The sample shows about 460,000 distinct CDR3 sequences, 12% to 15% of them seen only once. Regarding time point: newly diagnosed GD, antithyroid drugs for less than 3 months. RNA extracted from PBMCs served as the sequencing template. The data also belong to a second study, concerning T cells in Graves' hyperthyroidism and ophthalmopathy.

Sequences were derived from peripheral blood mononuclear cells (PBMCs), sampled at new diagnosis, from a patient treated with antithyroid drugs. The receptors stem from a woman aged 45 to 65 with Graves disease.

Turning to this clonotype: A much larger clone is a single base away; this may be a read error. The V and J genes are TRBV28 and TRBJ2-5, with 12 bases identical to TRBD2. Judging by the DNA end, TRBJ2-1 fits better; the J call may be wrong. The V gene's germline CDR1 is MDHEN and CDR2 SYDVKM. The CDR3 consists of 16 residues. The CDR3 DNA sequence: TGTGCCAGCAGTACCTTACTAGCGGGAGGCTACAATAAGCAGTTCTTC. Translation gives CASSTLLAGGYNKQFF.

This clonotype has a count of ten or more. This chain uses TRBV7-2 with TRBJ2-5; D might be TRBD2 (6 bases). Germline CDR1 is SGHTA and CDR2 is FQGNSA. This CDR3 comprises 16 residues. Trimming took off 5 bases at V and 5 bases at J, with 21 bases between the two ends. The CDR3 protein is CASSPNPLLALETQYF. CDR3 DNA: TGTGCCAGCAGCCCCAACCCTCTACTAGCTCTGGAGACCCAGTACTTC.

This clonotype was counted at least ten times. V gene TRBV28 combines with J gene TRBJ2-7; D might be TRBD1 or TRBD2, each matching 5 bases. Germline lookup yields CDR1 MDHEN and CDR2 SYDVKM. The CDR3 contains 15 residues. The V end lost 6 bases, the J end lost 2 bases, and 17 bases lay between the germline ends. This chain's CDR3 is CASSLPGPPAYEQYF. The CDR3 nucleotides read TGTGCCAGCAGCTTACCGGGACCTCCCGCCTACGAGCAGTACTTC.

This clonotype was detected a few times. The J gene is TRBJ1-2, the V gene TRBV25-1, with no clear D. This CDR3 spans 15 amino acids. Germline-derived CDR1 and CDR2 are MGHDK and SYGVNS. With 2 bases removed from V and 3 bases from J, the gap between germline ends came to 13 bases. The CDR3, as DNA: TGTGCCAGCAGTGAACACGCAGGCGGAGACTATGGCTACACCTTC. Residues: CASSEHAGGDYGYTF.